The present T cell receptor beta chain was sequenced within a study of T cells in Graves' hyperthyroidism and ophthalmopathy. Exclusion of patients followed from uncontrolled infection, other autoimmune disease, pregnancy or lactation. V lost 3 bases, J lost 5 bases, and 26 bases lay in between. The CDR3 is 18 amino acids. CDR1 SGHRS and CDR2 YFSETQ come from the germline V gene. Study findings and constraints: Also found in blood were most expanded thyroid clonotypes above 0.001.

Concerning this clonotype: What it recognizes is unknown.

Amplification of TCR beta CDR3 regions was performed using RNA transcripts as template. First-round RT-PCR with HTBI primers amplified the TCR CDR3 region. TCRdb re-analysed the multiplex PCR reads in MiXCR, keeping a single row per CDR3 protein. Here the sample spans about 600,000 distinct CDR3 sequences, 14% being singletons. The source material was blood. The receptor comes from a woman between 50 and 59 years old with Graves' ophthalmopathy. The chain uses TRBV5-1 and TRBJ1-1; a possible D gene is TRBD1 (5 bases). The DNA of the CDR3 is TGCGCCAGCAGCTACCTAATGGGGGGATCTGATCGTAGTACTGAAGCTTTCTTT. Its protein is CASSYLMGGSDRSTEAFF.